The 18 T cell receptor beta chains given below trace back to one sample, sequenced in a study of response to subunit inactivated influenza vaccine. In TCRdb, the RT-PCR reads were re-called with MiXCR into one record per CDR3 protein. This table holds under 950,000 distinct CDR3 sequences, 21% found once. Sample: PBMCs from blood, taken around 5 days after vaccination. These receptors all stem from a man in his fifties or sixties who received an inactivated influenza vaccine.

This clonotype came up a few times. The genes are TRBV3-1 and TRBJ2-5, with 9 bases matching TRBD2. Germline-derived CDR1 and CDR2 are LGHDT and YNNKEL (reference sequence). This CDR3 comprises 19 residues. V lost 4 bases and J lost 5; bases outside the gene matches: 20. For the CDR3, the DNA is TGTGCCAGCAGCCCATCCTCGGGAGTGGTAGCGGGAGAAGCCGAGACCCAGTACTTC. Translating it yields CASSPSSGVVAGEAETQYF.

In its sample, this clonotype was seen a few times. V is TRBV3-1 and J is TRBJ2-7; 8 bases align to TRBD2. CDR1 is LGHDT and CDR2 is YNNKEL in the germline V gene (reference sequence). Trimming removed 0 bases from V and 4 bases from J; junction bases left unmatched: 11. The CDR3 length is 17 residues. This CDR3 is CASSQDLVTSGLYEQYF. The CDR3 DNA follows: TGTGCCAGCAGCCAAGATTTAGTCACTAGCGGCCTTTACGAGCAGTACTTC.

In this sample, this clonotype turned up a few times. This chain connects TRBV7-9 to TRBJ2-5, with a tentative D call TRBD2 (7 bases). This CDR3 has 15 residues. Trimming stripped 2 bases from V and 4 bases from J, with 14 bases between. Germline CDR1 reads SEHNR; CDR2 reads FQNEAQ (reference sequence). The CDR3, as DNA: TGTGCCAGCAGCTTAAGTCGGGGGGCTCGAGAGACCCAGTACTTC. Translating gives CASSLSRGARETQYF.

The chain employs TRBV4-1 and TRBJ2-2; 9 bases line up with TRBD2. Germline CDR1 and CDR2: MGHRA and YSYEKL. V was pared by 2 bases and J by 5 bases, with 6 bases of the junction left unmatched. CDR3 size: 16 residues. The CDR3 nucleotides read TGCGCCAGCAGCCAAATAGCGGGGGTCTTTACCGGGGAGCTGTTTTTT. It codes for CASSQIAGVFTGELFF.

This clonotype was counted a few times. This chain connects TRBV29-1 to TRBJ2-5, with 9 bases lining up with TRBD1. The CDR3 has 14 residues. The J segment lost 5 bases and the V segment lost 4 bases, leaving 8 bases of the junction unmatched. CDR1 and CDR2 from the germline V gene are SQVTM and ANQGSEA. The CDR3 region is CSVGGTGRGETQYF. CDR3 DNA: TGCAGCGTTGGCGGGACAGGGAGGGGGGAGACCCAGTACTTC.

The CDR3 DNA sequence: TGTGCCAGCACATCAGCGTACAGGGGGCCGAACCAAGAGACCCAGTACTTC. It yields the protein CASTSAYRGPNQETQYF. The chain employs TRBV7-9 and TRBJ2-5; the match to TRBD1 covers 9 bases. The CDR3 totals 17 residues. The V gene end was trimmed by 7 bases and the J gene end by 0 bases; junction bases not matched to a gene: 12. Germline assignment: CDR1 SEHNR and CDR2 FQNEAQ (reference sequence). The full variable domain, in which reference TRBV7-9 and TRBJ2-5 provide the parts outside the CDR3, is DTGVSQNPRHKITKRGQNVTFRCDPISEHNRLYWYRQTLGQGPEFLTYFQNEAQLEKSRLLSDRFSAERPKGSFSTLEIQRTEQGDSAMYLCASTSAYRGPNQETQYFGPGTRLLVL.

The chain's CDR3 is CASSLQRLVNGRDTQYF. The CDR3 DNA reads as TGTGCCAGCAGTTTACAAAGACTAGTCAATGGTAGAGATACGCAGTATTTT. The genes are TRBV28 and TRBJ2-3; perhaps TRBD2 as D (6 bases). Trimming shortened V by 2 bases and J by 5 bases, and 20 bases separated the two germline ends. CDR1 and CDR2 (germline): MDHEN, SYDVKM. The CDR3 contains 17 residues.

In this sample, this clonotype turned up a few times. The CDR3 DNA follows: TGCAGCGTTCTCTGGACAGGGGGCGGCTACACCTTC. Encoded protein: CSVLWTGGGYTF. The chain combines TRBV29-1 with TRBJ1-2; 11 bases match TRBD1. CDR1 is SQVTM and CDR2 is ANQGSEA in the germline V gene. The V and J ends lost 5 bases and 8 bases, in that order; junction bases with no gene match: 4. This CDR3 has 12 amino acids.

V is TRBV28 and J is TRBJ2-7; D is possibly TRBD2 (5 bases). With 3 bases removed from V and 9 bases from J, the gap between germline ends came to 15 bases. This CDR3 has 13 amino acids. Per the germline V gene, CDR1 is MDHEN and CDR2 is SYDVKM. This CDR3 is CASSFISKGGQYF. In DNA, the CDR3 is TGTGCCAGCAGTTTTATTTCTAAAGGAGGGCAGTACTTC.

CDR3: CSVVVAGGPRDTQYF. The CDR3 DNA is TGCAGCGTTGTGGTAGCGGGGGGGCCGAGGGATACGCAGTATTTT. This rearrangement joins TRBV29-1 to TRBJ2-3; 11 nucleotides agree with TRBD2. This CDR3 is built from 15 residues. The germline V gene has CDR1 SQVTM and CDR2 ANQGSEA. The trim removed 4 bases at V and 6 bases at J, leaving 9 bases unmatched.

V and J are TRBV5-1 and TRBJ1-2; TRBD1 agrees at 12 bases. Looked up from germline, CDR1 is SGHRS and CDR2 is YFSETQ. CDR3 length equals 16 residues. With V trimmed by 2 bases and J by 7 bases, 9 bases remained unmatched. Written as DNA, the CDR3 is TGCGCCAGCAGCTTCGGGGACAGGGGGCAAGATTTTGGCTACACCTTC. This translates into CASSFGDRGQDFGYTF.

This clonotype was seen a few times. V is TRBV11-2 and J is TRBJ2-1; a weak D match, TRBD1 (5 bases). Germline CDR1 and CDR2: SGHAT and FQNNGV. V dropped 4 bases and J dropped 0 bases, with 19 bases sitting between them. The CDR3 covers 18 residues. The CDR3 region is CASSYRPLTEASYNEQFF. CDR3 nucleotides: TGTGCCAGCAGCTACCGACCGTTGACAGAAGCCTCCTACAATGAGCAGTTCTTC.

This clonotype was found a few times. The rearrangement links TRBV4-2 to TRBJ2-7; 11 bases are shared with TRBD2. The V and J ends lost 1 base and 4 bases, in that order; junction bases with no gene match: 3. The length of the CDR3 is 15 residues. The germline V gene encodes CDR1 LGHNA and CDR2 YNFKEQ. CDR3: CASSQGLAGYYEQYF. The DNA of the CDR3 is TGTGCCAGCAGCCAAGGACTAGCGGGGTATTACGAGCAGTACTTC.

The V call is TRBV6-1, the J call TRBJ1-1; no clear D gene. The germline V gene encodes CDR1 MNHNS and CDR2 SASEGT. The CDR3 sequence is 13 residues long. With 6 bases removed from V and 0 bases from J, the gap between germline ends came to 8 bases. The CDR3 DNA follows: TGTGCCAGCAGGGAGAACCTGAACACTGAAGCTTTCTTT. It translates to CASRENLNTEAFF.

The V and J genes are TRBV4-3 and TRBJ2-7, with 10 bases aligning to TRBD2. The V and J ends lost 4 bases and 8 bases, in that order; junction bases with no gene match: 8. The CDR3 runs 14 residues. CDR1 LGHNA and CDR2 YSLEER come from the germline V gene. Written as DNA, the CDR3 is TGCGCCAGCAGCCTCAATAGCGGGGGGCGAAAGCAGTACTTC. Protein: CASSLNSGGRKQYF.

A few counts support this clonotype. The chain uses TRBV20-1 and TRBJ2-7; 7 bases map to TRBD1. The length of the CDR3 is 14 residues. V trimming: 1 base; J trimming: 2 bases; junction bases outside the gene matches: 5. Germline CDR1 and CDR2: DFQATT and SNEGSKA (reference sequence). CDR3 sequence reads: CSARVLGTAYEQYF. In DNA, the CDR3 is TGCAGTGCTAGAGTTTTGGGGACAGCCTACGAGCAGTACTTC.

This clonotype was seen a few times. The rearrangement links TRBV11-2 to TRBJ2-3; either TRBD1 or TRBD2 may supply D (5 bases each). The CDR3 extends over 14 amino acids. V lost 1 base and J lost 5, with 10 bases in between. Germline V gene lookup returns CDR1 SGHAT and CDR2 FQNNGV. For the CDR3, the DNA is TGTGCCAGCAGCTTAGGTGGGGGTTTAGATACGCAGTATTTT. This gives the protein CASSLGGGLDTQYF.

V gene TRBV5-4 combines with J gene TRBJ2-7; D unresolved. The V and J ends lost 3 bases and 4 bases respectively, with 20 bases between them. Germline V lookup: CDR1 SGHNT, CDR2 YYREEE (reference sequence). There are 16 residues in the CDR3. The CDR3 reads CASSSNGSLRWYEQYF. CDR3 coding DNA: TGTGCCAGCAGCTCCAACGGGTCGCTACGGTGGTACGAGCAGTACTTC.